A selection of T cell receptor beta chains follows, all from one sample in a study of PD-1 blockade in mismatch repair-deficient tumors. TCRdb's table, derived via immunoSEQ multiplex PCR, lists solely in-frame clones and lacks some. The repertoire includes approximately 130,000 clones, 86% of them detected once, and less than 15% sits in the top ten. Source: peripheral blood, taken 44 weeks after starting pembrolizumab. All receptors derive from an adult with mismatch repair-deficient cancer. Each CDR3 is given without its conserved first and last residue. Each record gives: J gene, V gene, CDR3 protein.

>TRBJ2-7|TRBV7-9
ASSQGDRVYEQY
>TRBJ2-5|TRBV5-1
ASSTPEFWQETQY
>TRBJ2-7|TRBV10-3
AISESLWAYSYEQY
>TRBJ2-3|TRBV6-4
ASSASGSTDTQY
>TRBJ2-2|TRBV9
ASSSRGGSGRITFGELF
>TRBJ2-2|TRBV7-3
ASSLRGREYTGELF
>TRBJ1-1|TRBV5-1
ASSLSSRNTEAF
>TRBJ2-5|TRBV6-1
ASSEGPGQETQY
>TRBJ2-7|TRBV27
ASSTGVWGISYEQY
>TRBJ1-5|TRBV18
ASSPTREGQPQH
>TRBJ2-1|TRBV11-2
ASSLVSGGYSYNEQF
>TRBJ2-1|TRBV6-5
ASIGPSGLYNEQF
>TRBJ2-2|TRBV27
ATRDLNTGELF
>TRBJ1-4|TRBV25-1
ASSEYGLLGEKLF
>TRBJ1-5|TRBV6-4
ASSDHYEGGQLEYQPQH
>TRBJ2-5|TRBV7-8
ASSLAAGRGGQETQY
>TRBJ1-1|TRBV5-1
ASSLNWDKNTEAF
>TRBJ2-4|TRBV5-8
ASSFYGRAWVQY
>TRBJ2-7|TRBV6-5
ATSRGREGEQY
>TRBJ2-5|TRBV11-2
ASSLGTGGVGETQY
>TRBJ1-2|TRBV6-1
ASSEIDSPYGYT
>TRBJ2-5|TRBV5-6
ASSWGGNQETQY
>TRBJ1-1|TRBV11-2
ASSFTGPNTEAF
>TRBJ1-2|TRBV28
ASSFKDRPRGGYT
>TRBJ2-1|TRBV6-6
ASRLGHSSSYNEQF
>TRBJ2-5|TRBV4-3
ASSQGWTEETQY
>TRBJ2-5|TRBV7-8
ASSFPGSGEY
>TRBJ2-3|TRBV29-1
SVEVGRTSTDTQY
>TRBJ1-2|TRBV19
ASSMQTGYT
>TRBJ2-7|TRBV30
AWRALAGRALEQY
>TRBJ1-2|TRBV29-1
SVGRGAYGYT
>TRBJ1-2|TRBV2
ASSGNGSPLGYT